This is a list of T cell receptor beta chains from one sample in a study of blood T cell repertoires in COVID-19. Sequencing was performed with immunoSEQ multiplex PCR; in TCRdb, only in-frame clones are kept and a portion is missing. Of some 220,000 clones detected, around 81% appear once; the ten largest clones hold roughly 7%. The sequenced sample was peripheral blood. These receptors all come from a woman in her 70s with acute or convalescent COVID-19. Both conserved end residues are part of each CDR3. The order of the fields is V gene, D gene, clone size, J gene, CDR3 protein, CDR3 DNA. D genes are given only for firm matches. Clone size appears in some rows only: once, few, many, or a class for an expanded clone.

v_gene: TRBV7-6
d_gene: .
abundance: .
j_gene: TRBJ2-3
CDR3aa: CASSPRVTGTQYF
CDR3nt: TGTGCCAGCAGCCCGCGGGTTACGGGGACGCAGTATTTT

v_gene: TRBV7-6
d_gene: TRBD1
abundance: .
j_gene: TRBJ1-2
CDR3aa: CASSSRPGQGLTNYGYTF
CDR3nt: TGTGCCAGCAGCTCCCGCCCGGGACAGGGGCTAACCAACTATGGCTACACCTTC

v_gene: TRBV30
d_gene: .
abundance: few
j_gene: TRBJ2-5
CDR3aa: CAWTLRGAAQYF
CDR3nt: TGTGCCTGGACCCTCAGGGGGGCTGCACAGTACTTC

v_gene: TRBV5-1
d_gene: TRBD1
abundance: .
j_gene: TRBJ1-2
CDR3aa: CASSQQGAYGYTF
CDR3nt: TGCGCCAGCAGCCAACAGGGGGCCTATGGCTACACCTTC

v_gene: TRBV20-1
d_gene: .
abundance: .
j_gene: TRBJ2-3
CDR3aa: CSARNARTQYF
CDR3nt: TGCAGTGCTAGAAACGCGCGTACGCAGTATTTT

v_gene: TRBV2
d_gene: .
abundance: .
j_gene: TRBJ2-6
CDR3aa: CASRAGQYSGANVLTF
CDR3nt: TGTGCCAGCAGGGCGGGGCAATACTCTGGGGCCAACGTCCTGACTTTC

v_gene: TRBV6-5
d_gene: .
abundance: .
j_gene: TRBJ1-2
CDR3aa: CASSSDRANYGYTF
CDR3nt: TGTGCCAGCAGTTCGGACAGAGCTAACTATGGCTACACCTTC

v_gene: TRBV5-8
d_gene: .
abundance: .
j_gene: TRBJ1-2
CDR3aa: CASTRDPGDGYTF
CDR3nt: TGTGCCAGCACCCGCGATCCCGGGGATGGCTACACCTTC

v_gene: TRBV29-1
d_gene: .
abundance: .
j_gene: TRBJ2-7
CDR3aa: CSGQNRPGDEQYF
CDR3nt: TGCAGCGGACAGAATAGACCGGGGGACGAGCAGTACTTC

v_gene: TRBV2
d_gene: TRBD1
abundance: .
j_gene: TRBJ2-5
CDR3aa: CASSGLGGQQETQYF
CDR3nt: TGTGCCAGCAGTGGGTTAGGGGGCCAACAAGAGACCCAGTACTTC

v_gene: TRBV7-9
d_gene: TRBD2
abundance: .
j_gene: TRBJ2-7
CDR3aa: CASSLGNGGVWREEQYF
CDR3nt: TGTGCCAGCAGCTTAGGGAACGGGGGGGTATGGCGCGAGGAGCAGTACTTC

v_gene: TRBV5-8
d_gene: .
abundance: .
j_gene: TRBJ1-1
CDR3aa: CASSLWEKLTEAFF
CDR3nt: TGTGCCAGCAGCTTGTGGGAGAAGCTGACTGAAGCTTTCTTT

v_gene: TRBV24-1
d_gene: TRBD1
abundance: .
j_gene: TRBJ2-7
CDR3aa: CATSDRDRGRVDEQYF
CDR3nt: TGTGCCACCAGTGACCGGGACAGGGGGCGCGTCGACGAGCAGTACTTC

v_gene: TRBV10-3
d_gene: .
abundance: .
j_gene: TRBJ1-2
CDR3aa: CAISESGAVYGYTF
CDR3nt: TGTGCCATCAGTGAGTCGGGGGCAGTCTATGGCTACACCTTC

v_gene: TRBV15
d_gene: .
abundance: .
j_gene: TRBJ1-2
CDR3aa: CATSRDETRAGVYGYTF
CDR3nt: TGTGCCACCAGCAGAGATGAGACGAGGGCGGGAGTCTACGGCTACACCTTC

v_gene: TRBV7-2
d_gene: .
abundance: .
j_gene: TRBJ1-5
CDR3aa: CASSFSSAGSQPQHF
CDR3nt: TGTGCCAGCAGCTTTAGCTCTGCCGGGAGTCAGCCCCAGCATTTT

v_gene: TRBV7-2
d_gene: .
abundance: .
j_gene: TRBJ1-6
CDR3aa: CASSQILARWNSPLHF
CDR3nt: TGTGCCAGCAGTCAGATTCTGGCGAGGTGGAATTCACCCCTCCACTTT

v_gene: TRBV5-1
d_gene: .
abundance: .
j_gene: TRBJ2-5
CDR3aa: CASSLGQDLGYETQYF
CDR3nt: TGCGCCAGCAGCTTGGGACAGGACCTTGGATACGAGACCCAGTACTTC

v_gene: TRBV19
d_gene: .
abundance: .
j_gene: TRBJ2-4
CDR3aa: CASSNRENIQYF
CDR3nt: TGTGCCAGTAGTAACAGAGAAAACATTCAGTACTTC

v_gene: TRBV27
d_gene: .
abundance: .
j_gene: TRBJ2-7
CDR3aa: CASSLSPSDSYEQYF
CDR3nt: TGTGCCAGCAGTTTATCCCCTAGCGACTCCTACGAGCAGTACTTC

v_gene: TRBV6-6
d_gene: .
abundance: .
j_gene: TRBJ2-2
CDR3aa: CASSRTLQGQGGSRGTGELFF
CDR3nt: TGTGCCAGCAGCCGAACCCTTCAAGGACAGGGAGGGAGTAGGGGCACCGGGGAGCTGTTTTTT

v_gene: TRBV6-5
d_gene: .
abundance: .
j_gene: TRBJ2-1
CDR3aa: CATASWRDNEQFF
CDR3nt: TGTGCCACCGCTAGCTGGCGGGACAATGAGCAGTTCTTC

v_gene: TRBV19
d_gene: .
abundance: .
j_gene: TRBJ1-1
CDR3aa: CASSIISSGNTEAFF
CDR3nt: TGTGCCAGTAGTATAATCTCATCAGGGAACACTGAAGCTTTCTTT

v_gene: TRBV7-9
d_gene: .
abundance: once
j_gene: TRBJ2-5
CDR3aa: CASSTSGAGAQETQYF
CDR3nt: TGTGCCAGCAGCACCAGTGGGGCGGGGGCTCAAGAGACCCAGTACTTC

v_gene: TRBV6-5
d_gene: TRBD1
abundance: .
j_gene: TRBJ1-3
CDR3aa: CATDRETGTIYF
CDR3nt: TGTGCCACCGACAGGGAGACAGGCACCATATATTTT

v_gene: TRBV6-9
d_gene: TRBD1
abundance: .
j_gene: TRBJ1-1
CDR3aa: CASPGQGALRGNTEAFF
CDR3nt: TGTGCCAGCCCAGGACAGGGGGCGCTTCGAGGGAACACTGAAGCTTTCTTT

v_gene: TRBV19
d_gene: TRBD2
abundance: once
j_gene: TRBJ2-3
CDR3aa: CASSSIRGGDTQYF
CDR3nt: TGTGCCAGTAGCTCCATACGGGGGGGAGATACGCAGTATTTT

v_gene: TRBV7-3
d_gene: TRBD2
abundance: once
j_gene: TRBJ2-2
CDR3aa: CASSPIPGLAVTGELFF
CDR3nt: TGTGCCAGCAGCCCCATACCGGGACTAGCTGTTACCGGGGAGCTGTTTTTT

v_gene: TRBV5-4
d_gene: TRBD1
abundance: once
j_gene: TRBJ2-2
CDR3aa: CASSRDRDRGPGELFF
CDR3nt: TGTGCCAGCAGCCGTGACCGGGACAGGGGTCCCGGGGAGCTGTTTTTT

v_gene: TRBV7-2
d_gene: .
abundance: once
j_gene: TRBJ2-7
CDR3aa: CASSQRQSYEQYF
CDR3nt: TGTGCCAGCAGCCAGCGACAGAGCTACGAGCAGTACTTC

v_gene: TRBV24-1
d_gene: .
abundance: .
j_gene: TRBJ2-3
CDR3aa: CATSDSDRPSTDTQYF
CDR3nt: TGTGCCACCAGTGACTCGGACAGACCAAGCACAGATACGCAGTATTTT

v_gene: TRBV30
d_gene: .
abundance: .
j_gene: TRBJ1-5
CDR3aa: CAWSRDPPHNQPQHF
CDR3nt: TGTGCCTGGAGCAGGGATCCCCCACACAATCAGCCCCAGCATTTT

v_gene: TRBV6-1
d_gene: .
abundance: .
j_gene: TRBJ1-6
CDR3aa: CASSDRGYYNSPLHF
CDR3nt: TGTGCCAGCAGTGACCGAGGTTATTATAATTCACCCCTCCACTTT

v_gene: TRBV5-1
d_gene: TRBD1
abundance: few
j_gene: TRBJ2-5
CDR3aa: CASSSRGQGETQYF
CDR3nt: TGCGCCAGCAGCTCCCGGGGACAGGGGGAGACCCAGTACTTC

v_gene: TRBV9
d_gene: TRBD2
abundance: .
j_gene: TRBJ2-2
CDR3aa: CASSVAAGGTGELFF
CDR3nt: TGTGCCAGCAGCGTAGCAGCGGGGGGCACCGGGGAGCTGTTTTTT

v_gene: TRBV3-1/TRBV3-2
d_gene: .
abundance: .
j_gene: TRBJ2-1
CDR3aa: CASSQVAGRYNEQFF
CDR3nt: TGTGCCAGCAGCCAGGTTGCGGGGAGGTACAATGAGCAGTTCTTC

v_gene: TRBV5-1
d_gene: TRBD1
abundance: .
j_gene: TRBJ2-7
CDR3aa: CASSLSTGTNSYEQYF
CDR3nt: TGCGCCAGCAGCTTGTCGACAGGGACCAACTCCTACGAGCAGTACTTC

v_gene: TRBV4-1
d_gene: .
abundance: .
j_gene: TRBJ1-2
CDR3aa: CASSQLETLSYGYTF
CDR3nt: TGCGCCAGCAGCCAGTTAGAGACTCTCAGCTATGGCTACACCTTC

v_gene: TRBV28
d_gene: TRBD1
abundance: .
j_gene: TRBJ2-7
CDR3aa: CASSSGQGQYEQYF
CDR3nt: TGTGCCAGCAGTTCCGGACAGGGGCAATACGAGCAGTACTTC

v_gene: TRBV5-1
d_gene: TRBD1
abundance: .
j_gene: TRBJ1-5
CDR3aa: CASSSTGEPNQPQHF
CDR3nt: TGCGCCAGCAGCTCAACAGGGGAACCCAATCAGCCCCAGCATTTT

v_gene: TRBV7-2
d_gene: TRBD1
abundance: .
j_gene: TRBJ2-3
CDR3aa: CASSLGGQGDTQYF
CDR3nt: TGTGCCAGCAGCTTAGGGGGACAGGGGGATACGCAGTATTTT

v_gene: TRBV6-5
d_gene: .
abundance: .
j_gene: TRBJ1-6
CDR3aa: CASSYRGGNSPLHF
CDR3nt: TGTGCCAGCAGTTACAGGGGAGGGAATTCACCCCTCCACTTT

v_gene: TRBV5-1
d_gene: TRBD1
abundance: .
j_gene: TRBJ2-5
CDR3aa: CASSPGKGTGNGETQYF
CDR3nt: TGCGCCAGCAGCCCGGGCAAGGGGACAGGGAATGGGGAGACCCAGTACTTC

v_gene: TRBV7-9
d_gene: TRBD1
abundance: .
j_gene: TRBJ2-3
CDR3aa: CASSLLGGATDTQYF
CDR3nt: TGTGCCAGCAGCTTACTAGGGGGCGCCACAGATACGCAGTATTTT

v_gene: TRBV30
d_gene: .
abundance: .
j_gene: TRBJ1-1
CDR3aa: CAWTSASSGLEAFF
CDR3nt: TGTGCCTGGACCTCTGCCTCATCGGGACTCGAAGCTTTCTTT

v_gene: TRBV6-2/TRBV6-3
d_gene: .
abundance: .
j_gene: TRBJ2-3
CDR3aa: CASSTTSGDTQYF
CDR3nt: TGTGCCAGCAGTACAACGTCGGGAGATACGCAGTATTTT

v_gene: TRBV4-1
d_gene: .
abundance: .
j_gene: TRBJ2-1
CDR3aa: CASSQDRTTYNEQFF
CDR3nt: TGCGCCAGCAGCCAAGATCGGACAACCTACAATGAGCAGTTCTTC

v_gene: TRBV27
d_gene: .
abundance: .
j_gene: TRBJ1-1
CDR3aa: CASSFSRSTEAFF
CDR3nt: TGTGCCAGCAGTTTTAGTAGGAGCACTGAAGCTTTCTTT

v_gene: TRBV6-5
d_gene: TRBD1
abundance: once
j_gene: TRBJ1-5
CDR3aa: CASSTGQAGSRPQHF
CDR3nt: TGTGCCAGCAGTACGGGACAGGCGGGGTCGCGGCCCCAGCATTTT